The rows below give T cell receptor beta chains drawn from one sample of a study of cytomegalovirus exposure and HLA in healthy donors. Here immunoSEQ multiplex PCR was the method, and the copy in TCRdb shows in-frame clones only, minus some. The sample yields roughly 160,000 clones, around 75% seen once. The specimen was PBMCs. These TCRs come from a female donor in good health and CMV-seronegative. CDR3s include the opening cysteine and the closing phenylalanine or tryptophan. The D gene is left open where the match is weak. Clone size is not always given. Where it is, it says once, few, many or a class for expanded clones.

V gene	clone size	J gene	D gene	CDR3 DNA	CDR3 protein
TRBV6-1	NA	TRBJ1-1	NA	TGTGCCAGCAGTGGGCGGCGGGGCACCGCCCGGTTAGAAGCTTTCTTT	CASSGRRGTARLEAFF
TRBV4-3	few	TRBJ2-1	NA	TGCGCCAGCAGCCGAAAAAGAGGAACTAGAAGGGCTTCCTACAATGAGCAGTTCTTC	CASSRKRGTRRASYNEQFF
TRBV7-8	NA	TRBJ1-5	NA	TGTGCCAGCAGCTCCAACGCAGGGTTTGGGAATCAGCCCCAGCATTTT	CASSSNAGFGNQPQHF
TRBV5-8	NA	TRBJ1-2	TRBD1	TGTGCCAGCAGCTCTCCGGGACAGGGCTATGGCTACACCTTC	CASSSPGQGYGYTF
TRBV9	once	TRBJ2-2	TRBD2	TGTGCCAGCAGCGTAGCCAGCGGGGGGGCTGTCGGGGAGCTGTTTTTT	CASSVASGGAVGELFF
TRBV10-3	NA	TRBJ1-4	TRBD1	TGTGCCATCAGCCCCAGGGGGCTGGGTGAAAAACTGTTTTTT	CAISPRGLGEKLFF
TRBV5-1	once	TRBJ1-4	TRBD1	TGCGCCAGCAGCATACAGGGGGAGGGCGAAAAACTGTTTTTT	CASSIQGEGEKLFF
TRBV5-5	NA	TRBJ2-3	TRBD1	TGTGCCAGCGGCCTCCCACCGGACAGGGACACAGATACGCAGTATTTT	CASGLPPDRDTDTQYF
TRBV19	NA	TRBJ1-1	TRBD1	TGTGCCAGTAGTATCGGTGGACAGGGCGGCGGAAAAGCTTTCTTT	CASSIGGQGGGKAFF
TRBV10-3	NA	TRBJ1-1	TRBD1	TGTGCCATCAGTGGTCCGGGACAGGGAGGAACTGAAGCTTTCTTT	CAISGPGQGGTEAFF
TRBV27	NA	TRBJ2-1	TRBD2	TGTGCCAGCAGTTTGGAGCGGGGGGGAAACAATGAGCAGTTCTTC	CASSLERGGNNEQFF
TRBV5-1	few	TRBJ2-3	NA	TGCGCCAGCAGCATCAGGGTACCAGATACGCAGTATTTT	CASSIRVPDTQYF
TRBV6-4	few	TRBJ2-2	NA	TGTGCCAGCAGTCGGGAGTGGTCCGGGGAGCTGTTTTTT	CASSREWSGELFF
TRBV6-5	NA	TRBJ2-7	TRBD1	TGTGCCAGCAGTCTCGGACAGGACCGATACTACGAGCAGTACTTC	CASSLGQDRYYEQYF
TRBV6-5	NA	TRBJ2-1	TRBD2	TGTGCCAGCAGTTACTTCCTAGCGGGGGGGGGCGATGAGCAGTTCTTC	CASSYFLAGGGDEQFF
TRBV28	NA	TRBJ2-4	NA	TGTGCCTCCTCAGGAGCAGGGGCGTACCGAAACATTCAGTACTTC	CASSGAGAYRNIQYF
TRBV7-2	NA	TRBJ2-5	NA	TGTGCCAGCAGCTTCTGGACTCGCAAAGAGACCCAGTACTTC	CASSFWTRKETQYF
TRBV7-2	NA	TRBJ2-7	NA	TGTGCCAGCAGCTTAATACGGGAGCGATCCTACGAGCAGTACTTC	CASSLIRERSYEQYF
TRBV7-2	few	TRBJ2-3	TRBD2	TGTGCCAGCAGCTTAGAGCCAGCGGGGGGCGCAGATACGCAGTATTTT	CASSLEPAGGADTQYF
TRBV30	NA	TRBJ1-3	NA	TGTGCCTGGAGGCGGGCCGTGAGCTCTGGAAACACCATATATTTT	CAWRRAVSSGNTIYF
TRBV7-7	NA	TRBJ2-2	NA	TGTGCTAGCAGCCGGGACTTTAACACCGGGGAGCTGTTTTTT	CASSRDFNTGELFF
TRBV5-6	NA	TRBJ2-7	TRBD1	TGTGCCAGCAGCTTTCCCGGACAGGTGGGACCCTACGAGCAGTACTTC	CASSFPGQVGPYEQYF
TRBV6-6	once	TRBJ2-5	NA	TGTGCCAGCTCCCCGGGGGGCAGGCGGGAGACCCAGTACTTC	CASSPGGRRETQYF
TRBV29-1	NA	TRBJ2-6	TRBD1	TGCAGCGTTGATTCTTCGGGACAGGGTCGGATCCTGACTTTC	CSVDSSGQGRILTF
TRBV6-5	NA	TRBJ1-6	TRBD1	TGTGCCAGCAATAAATACAGGGGTACTTCACCCCTCCACTTT	CASNKYRGTSPLHF
TRBV19	NA	TRBJ2-1	NA	TGTGCCAGTAGTCCCTGGGGTAGGGGCAATGAGCAGTTCTTC	CASSPWGRGNEQFF
TRBV5-1	once	TRBJ2-3	NA	TGCGCCAGCAGCCCGAGTTATGGCACAGATACGCAGTATTTT	CASSPSYGTDTQYF
TRBV5-5	NA	TRBJ1-5	TRBD1	TGTGCCAGCAGCTTGGGTCCAACAGGGGTCTCTCGCAATCAGCCCCAGCATTTT	CASSLGPTGVSRNQPQHF
TRBV6-6	few	TRBJ1-4	NA	TGTGCCAGCAGCGGGTCCCCGAGAGAAAAACTGTTTTTT	CASSGSPREKLFF
TRBV27	NA	TRBJ2-3	NA	TGTGCCAGCAGTTCCGTACGGGGCACAGATACGCAGTATTTT	CASSSVRGTDTQYF
TRBV2	NA	TRBJ2-5	NA	TGTGCCAGCAGTGACGCCAGGGTTAGGGAGACCCAGTACTTC	CASSDARVRETQYF
TRBV7-9	NA	TRBJ2-5	NA	TGTGCCAGCAGCCGAGCTGGCGGAGAGACCCAGTACTTC	CASSRAGGETQYF
TRBV27	NA	TRBJ2-3	NA	TGTGCCAGCAGTTCTTGGAGGCAAGATACGCAGTATTTT	CASSSWRQDTQYF
TRBV11-2	NA	TRBJ2-1	NA	TGTGCCAGCAGCTTAGTCGGCCACTCTAGGAACCACAATGAGCAGTTCTTC	CASSLVGHSRNHNEQFF
TRBV27	NA	TRBJ1-5	TRBD1	TGTGCCAGCAACCCTACAGGGGTCGTCAATCAGCCCCAGCATTTT	CASNPTGVVNQPQHF
TRBV28	NA	TRBJ1-5	NA	TGTGCCAGCAGTTCCCCGGGAGCGGGGCGGAGGCCCCAGCATTTT	CASSSPGAGRRPQHF
TRBV28	NA	TRBJ1-6	TRBD1	TGTGCCAGCAGTTTAGGGGACAGGGATTTGTCACCCCTCCACTTT	CASSLGDRDLSPLHF
TRBV7-3	NA	TRBJ2-1	TRBD2	TGTGCCAGCAGCTTATGGGGCGGGAGACCCTACAATGAGCAGTTCTTC	CASSLWGGRPYNEQFF
TRBV7-8	NA	TRBJ2-7	NA	TGTGCCAGCAGCTTAGTGGACTACGAGCAGTACTTC	CASSLVDYEQYF
TRBV5-5	NA	TRBJ2-7	NA	TGTGCCAGCAGCTTGCCCGGTGGTTACGAGCAGTACTTC	CASSLPGGYEQYF
TRBV11-2	NA	TRBJ2-7	NA	TGTGCCAGCACCATGACAGTGGACGAGCAGTACTTC	CASTMTVDEQYF
TRBV4-2	NA	TRBJ2-3	NA	TGTGCCAGCAGCCAAGATGGGAGGCACTTCCCAATTGCGGATACGCAGTATTTT	CASSQDGRHFPIADTQYF
TRBV27	NA	TRBJ2-1	TRBD2	TGTGCCAGCAGCCCAGCGGGGGCTAGCTCCTACAATGAGCAGTTCTTC	CASSPAGASSYNEQFF
TRBV25-1	few	TRBJ2-7	NA	TGTGCCACCCCTCTCGGGGAGAGCAACGAGCAGTACTTC	CATPLGESNEQYF
TRBV7-3	NA	TRBJ1-1	TRBD1	TGTGCCAGCAGCCAAGGGGGCACAGGGAGGACTGAAGCTTTCTTT	CASSQGGTGRTEAFF
TRBV7-2	NA	TRBJ2-7	TRBD1	TGTGCCAGCAGCTTAGCAGGGGGCCGGCAGTACTTC	CASSLAGGRQYF
TRBV9	NA	TRBJ2-4	TRBD2	TGTGCCAGCAGCTTGACCGGGGGGTCAGCCAAAAACATTCAGTACTTC	CASSLTGGSAKNIQYF
TRBV25-1	NA	TRBJ1-1	TRBD1	TGTGCCAGCAGTTGGGACAGTCACACTGAAGCTTTCTTT	CASSWDSHTEAFF
TRBV28	NA	TRBJ2-5	NA	TGTGCCAGCAGTTTGGGCGCTGGCCAGGAGACCCAGTACTTC	CASSLGAGQETQYF
TRBV29-1	few	TRBJ2-1	NA	TGCAGCGACCAGACTAGTGGCCTTTTTAATGAGCAGTTCTTC	CSDQTSGLFNEQFF
TRBV9	NA	TRBJ1-2	NA	TGTGCCAGCAGCGTAGCTACGCCTAGGGGGAGAGATGGCTACACCTTC	CASSVATPRGRDGYTF